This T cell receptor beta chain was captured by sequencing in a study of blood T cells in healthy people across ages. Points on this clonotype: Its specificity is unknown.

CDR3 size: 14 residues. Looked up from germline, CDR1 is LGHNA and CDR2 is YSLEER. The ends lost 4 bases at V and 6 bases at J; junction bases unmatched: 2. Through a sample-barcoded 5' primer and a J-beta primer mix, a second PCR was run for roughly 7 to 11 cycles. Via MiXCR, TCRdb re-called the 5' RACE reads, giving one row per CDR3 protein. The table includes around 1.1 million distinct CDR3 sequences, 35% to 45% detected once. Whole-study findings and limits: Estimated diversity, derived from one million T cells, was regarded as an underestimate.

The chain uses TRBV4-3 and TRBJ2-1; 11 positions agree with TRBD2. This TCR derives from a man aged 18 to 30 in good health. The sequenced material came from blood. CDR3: CASSLGTSGNEQFF. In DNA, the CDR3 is TGCGCCAGCAGCCTAGGGACTAGCGGCAATGAGCAGTTCTTC.